The rows below give T cell receptor beta chains drawn from one sample of a study of blood T cell repertoires in COVID-19. Assay used: immunoSEQ multiplex PCR; TCRdb lists only in-frame clones, some missing. The sample includes 72,000 or so clones, more than 70% seen only once; the top ten take roughly a third. The sample was peripheral blood. The receptor source for this set is a woman aged 80 or over with active or convalescent COVID-19. Each CDR3 is given with its conserved first and last residue. The D gene is left open where the match is weak. Clone sizes are given selectively: once, few, many, or a class where the clone is expanded.

V: TRBV7-9
size: few
D: -
J: TRBJ2-7
length: 13
DNA: TGTGCCAGCAGCTCCGGGACAATCGGCGAGCAGTACTTC
CDR3: CASSSGTIGEQYF

V: TRBV30
size: -
D: -
J: TRBJ2-7
length: 13
DNA: TGTGCCTGGAGTAAGGGGTTCTCCTACGAGCAGTACTTC
CDR3: CAWSKGFSYEQYF

V: TRBV18
size: once
D: -
J: TRBJ2-2
length: 14
DNA: TGTGCCAGCTCAAGTACGATCCGGGCCGGGGAGCTGTTTTTT
CDR3: CASSSTIRAGELFF

V: TRBV7-2
size: -
D: -
J: TRBJ1-1
length: 14
DNA: TGTGCCAGCAGCTTAGAAGGGGGTGGGACTGAAGCTTTCTTT
CDR3: CASSLEGGGTEAFF

V: TRBV6-1
size: -
D: TRBD1
J: TRBJ2-7
length: 13
DNA: TGTGCCAGCAGTAGGGACAGGGCGGACGAGCAGTACTTC
CDR3: CASSRDRADEQYF

V: TRBV28
size: -
D: TRBD1
J: TRBJ1-2
length: 13
DNA: TGTGCCAGCGCAAGAGACAGGGTGCAAGGCTACACCTTC
CDR3: CASARDRVQGYTF

V: TRBV3-1/TRBV3-2
size: -
D: TRBD1
J: TRBJ2-1
length: 13
DNA: TGTGCCAGCAGCCTGGACAGGGACAATGAGCAGTTCTTC
CDR3: CASSLDRDNEQFF

V: TRBV7-9
size: -
D: -
J: TRBJ2-5
length: 14
DNA: TGTGCCAGCAGCTTATCCTCCTCCCAAGAGACCCAGTACTTC
CDR3: CASSLSSSQETQYF

V: TRBV28
size: -
D: -
J: TRBJ1-2
length: 13
DNA: TGTGCCAGCAGGGACAAGGGTAACTATGGCTACACCTTC
CDR3: CASRDKGNYGYTF

V: TRBV5-6
size: few
D: TRBD2
J: TRBJ2-3
length: 18
DNA: TGTGCCAGCAGCTTGTTGTTCTTTGCGGGGGGACGCACAGATACGCAGTATTTT
CDR3: CASSLLFFAGGRTDTQYF

V: TRBV6-5
size: -
D: -
J: TRBJ1-1
length: 13
DNA: TGTGCCAGCAGCGACACGGCCGCATCTGAAGCTTTCTTT
CDR3: CASSDTAASEAFF

V: TRBV19
size: -
D: TRBD1
J: TRBJ1-1
length: 15
DNA: TGTGCCAGTAGTTATACCGCGGACAGGAGCACTGAAGCTTTCTTT
CDR3: CASSYTADRSTEAFF

V: TRBV7-8
size: -
D: -
J: TRBJ2-2
length: 14
DNA: TGTGCCAGCCACTGGGCAGAGAACACCGGGGAGCTGTTTTTT
CDR3: CASHWAENTGELFF

V: TRBV5-5
size: -
D: -
J: TRBJ2-2
length: 16
DNA: TGTGCCAGCAGCCCCCGGGTGAGTGCGAACACCGGGGAGCTGTTTTTT
CDR3: CASSPRVSANTGELFF

V: TRBV28
size: -
D: TRBD1
J: TRBJ2-7
length: 17
DNA: TGTGCCAGCAGTTCTCCGGCGGCGGGACAGGGGGGTTACGAGCAGTACTTC
CDR3: CASSSPAAGQGGYEQYF

V: TRBV9
size: many
D: -
J: TRBJ2-7
length: 13
DNA: TGTGCCAGCAGCGTAAGGGGCGCGGGGGAGCAGTACTTC
CDR3: CASSVRGAGEQYF

V: TRBV9
size: -
D: -
J: TRBJ2-2
length: 16
DNA: TGTGCCAGCAGCGTAGACGCGGGGACTCCTACCGGGGAGCTGTTTTTT
CDR3: CASSVDAGTPTGELFF

V: TRBV15
size: -
D: -
J: TRBJ1-4
length: 17
DNA: TGTGCCACCAGCAGAGGGGGCGCTTCGGTAACTAATGAAAAACTGTTTTTT
CDR3: CATSRGGASVTNEKLFF

V: TRBV10-2
size: -
D: -
J: TRBJ1-1
length: 14
DNA: TGCGCCAGCAGTGGGAGGCCTGAGAACACTGAAGCTTTCTTT
CDR3: CASSGRPENTEAFF

V: TRBV20-1
size: -
D: -
J: TRBJ2-1
length: 11
DNA: TGCAGTGCTAGAGAGCGCAATGAGCAGTTCTTC
CDR3: CSARERNEQFF

V: TRBV11-3
size: -
D: -
J: TRBJ2-2
length: 14
DNA: TGTGCCAGCAGCCCCCGAGGAGTTCCCGGGGAGCTGTTTTTT
CDR3: CASSPRGVPGELFF

V: TRBV27
size: few
D: -
J: TRBJ2-1
length: 13
DNA: TGTGCCAGCAGTTTTCGAGCAAACAATGAGCAGTTCTTC
CDR3: CASSFRANNEQFF

V: TRBV7-9
size: -
D: -
J: TRBJ1-1
length: 11
DNA: TGTGCCAGCAAAGGGGGTACTGAAGCTTTCTTT
CDR3: CASKGGTEAFF

V: TRBV6-5
size: -
D: -
J: TRBJ1-3
length: 15
DNA: TGTGCCAGCATCGGAGCCTCCCTTGGCAGAAACACCATATATTTT
CDR3: CASIGASLGRNTIYF

V: TRBV7-2
size: -
D: TRBD1
J: TRBJ1-4
length: 15
DNA: TGTGCCAGCAGCTTAGCGACAGGGCGCCATGAAAAACTGTTTTTT
CDR3: CASSLATGRHEKLFF

V: TRBV5-1
size: -
D: -
J: TRBJ1-1
length: 13
DNA: TGCGCCAGCAGCTTGGGAGGCGCCACTGAAGCTTTCTTT
CDR3: CASSLGGATEAFF

V: TRBV5-5
size: -
D: -
J: TRBJ2-3
length: 12
DNA: TGTGCCAGCACCACTCGGGGAGATACGCAGTATTTT
CDR3: CASTTRGDTQYF

V: TRBV9
size: once
D: -
J: TRBJ1-2
length: 12
DNA: TGTGCCAGCAGCGTGCAGAACTATGGCTACACCTTC
CDR3: CASSVQNYGYTF

V: TRBV18
size: -
D: -
J: TRBJ1-4
length: 14
DNA: TGTGCCAGCTCAGAACAGGGATTTGGTGAAAAACTGTTTTTT
CDR3: CASSEQGFGEKLFF

V: TRBV10-3
size: once
D: TRBD1
J: TRBJ2-3
length: 15
DNA: TGTGCCATCAGCGGAACAGGGGTGAGGACAGATACGCAGTATTTT
CDR3: CAISGTGVRTDTQYF

V: TRBV20-1
size: -
D: TRBD2
J: TRBJ2-2
length: 17
DNA: TGCAGTGCTAGTGGTCGGCGGTTCTCGGGGGGCACCGGGGAGCTGTTTTTT
CDR3: CSASGRRFSGGTGELFF

V: TRBV29-1
size: -
D: TRBD1
J: TRBJ1-2
length: 13
DNA: TGCAGCGACGACAGGGATGCGCACTATGGCTACACCTTC
CDR3: CSDDRDAHYGYTF

V: TRBV5-8
size: -
D: TRBD1
J: TRBJ1-5
length: 14
DNA: TGTGCCAGCAGCAAAGGGACAGGCAATCAGCCCCAGCATTTT
CDR3: CASSKGTGNQPQHF

V: TRBV27
size: -
D: TRBD1
J: TRBJ1-5
length: 15
DNA: TGTGCCAGCAGTTTCAACAGGGGAAGCAATCAGCCCCAGCATTTT
CDR3: CASSFNRGSNQPQHF

V: TRBV5-1
size: -
D: TRBD1
J: TRBJ2-1
length: 14
DNA: TGCGCCAGCAGCTCACAGGGGGGTAAGAATGAGCAGTTCTTC
CDR3: CASSSQGGKNEQFF

V: TRBV7-2
size: -
D: TRBD1
J: TRBJ1-2
length: 14
DNA: TGTGCCAGCAGCTTAGGAGGGACAGGGTTAGGCTACACCTTC
CDR3: CASSLGGTGLGYTF

V: TRBV10-1
size: -
D: -
J: TRBJ1-1
length: 13
DNA: TGCGCCAGCAGTGAGTCGGGGGGCACTGAAGCTTTCTTT
CDR3: CASSESGGTEAFF

V: TRBV28
size: -
D: TRBD2
J: TRBJ2-7
length: 14
DNA: TGTGCCAGCAGAGATAGCGGGGGGGCCTACGAGCAGTACTTC
CDR3: CASRDSGGAYEQYF

V: TRBV7-9
size: -
D: -
J: TRBJ2-5
length: 13
DNA: TGTGCCAGCAGCTCAACCGGGGGAGGGACCCAGTACTTC
CDR3: CASSSTGGGTQYF

V: TRBV15
size: once
D: TRBD1
J: TRBJ2-1
length: 15
DNA: TGTGCCACCAGCAGAGGGGGACAGGGTGGGAATGAGCAGTTCTTC
CDR3: CATSRGGQGGNEQFF

V: TRBV4-3
size: -
D: -
J: TRBJ1-1
length: 13
DNA: TGCGCCAGCAGCCAACAACGCGTCACTGAAGCTTTCTTT
CDR3: CASSQQRVTEAFF

V: TRBV29-1
size: -
D: TRBD2
J: TRBJ2-3
length: 13
DNA: TGCAGCGTTGTAGTAGCGGGGGATGATACGCAGTATTTT
CDR3: CSVVVAGDDTQYF

V: TRBV30
size: -
D: TRBD2
J: TRBJ2-1
length: 15
DNA: TGTGCCTGCCAAGAGGCAGCGGGACTATACAATGAGCAGTTCTTC
CDR3: CACQEAAGLYNEQFF

V: TRBV3-1/TRBV3-2
size: -
D: -
J: TRBJ1-2
length: 15
DNA: TGTGCCAGCAGCCAAGATCGGGGGGAAGACTATGGCTACACCTTC
CDR3: CASSQDRGEDYGYTF

V: TRBV9
size: few
D: -
J: TRBJ2-3
length: 14
DNA: TGTGCCAGCAGCGTAGTAGCATCGTCAGATACGCAGTATTTT
CDR3: CASSVVASSDTQYF